Following are 9 T cell receptor beta chains from one sample sequenced in a study of vaccination and CD4 T cells after COVID-19. Oncomine TCR Beta short-read sequencing was applied to DNA from cultured CD4+ T cells. TCRdb recomputed calls from the PCR reads with MiXCR, one row per CDR3 protein. The data hold approximately 15,000 distinct CDR3 sequences, with 21% observed a single time. These TCRs are of unknown antigen specificity. Described treatment: approximately 10-day PBMC culture with coronavirus spike peptide pools or control peptides (ViraFEST assay). Sequenced here: CD4+ T cells from blood, cultured in vitro, sampled before SARS-CoV-2 vaccination. The receptors stem from a human donor who received a COVID-19 vaccine.

This clonotype showed up just once. Compared with germline, one end of the junction differs, possibly owing to a read error. The chain combines TRBV2 with TRBJ1-5, with TRBD1 matching 7 bases. The germline gives CDR1 SNHLY, CDR2 FYNNEI. This CDR3 contains 15 residues. DNA of the CDR3: TGTACCAGCAGTGAAAACAGGGGAGTCGGTCAGCCCCAGCATTTT. It specifies CTSSENRGVGQPQHF.

Judged by abundance, this clonotype is medium-sized. The chain employs TRBV6-1 and TRBJ1-5, with D uncertain. The germline CDR1 and CDR2 sequences are MNHNS and SASEGT. The CDR3 has 13 residues. Trimming removed 9 bases at V and 0 bases at J, with 9 bases between. The CDR3 DNA reads TGTGCCAGTGAGGGATATAGCAATCAGCCCCAGCATTTT. It encodes CASEGYSNQPQHF.

This chain connects TRBV10-3 to TRBJ1-4; D not certain. The CDR3 is 14 residues long. Germline lookup yields CDR1 ENHRY and CDR2 SYGVKD. V was pared by 6 bases and J by 8 bases, with 16 bases between. The chain's CDR3 is CAISPAGRREKLFF. CDR3 nucleotides: TGTGCCATCAGCCCGGCTGGGCGGCGGGAAAAACTGTTTTTT.

The chain recombines TRBV19 with TRBJ1-2; D is unclear. The CDR3 length is 15 residues. Trimming took 3 bases from V and 0 from J, leaving 11 bases between them. From germline, CDR1 is LNHDA and CDR2 SQIVND (reference sequence). The CDR3 is CASSIFDTTNYGYTF. CDR3 nucleotide sequence: TGTGCCAGTAGTATCTTCGACACCACTAACTATGGCTACACCTTC.

The rearrangement links TRBV10-1 to TRBJ2-3, with a possible D match to TRBD2 (6 bases). Germline V gene sequence: CDR1 WNHNN, CDR2 SYGVQD (reference sequence). This CDR3 spans 14 amino acids. Trimming took 8 bases from V and 0 from J, leaving 12 bases between them. This CDR3 is CASGRDWSTDTQYF. CDR3 nucleotide sequence: TGCGCCAGCGGCAGGGACTGGAGCACAGATACGCAGTATTTT.

This chain joins TRBV6-1 and TRBJ1-2; 7 nucleotides line up with TRBD1. After removal of 7 bases from V and 0 bases from J, the junction contained 8 bases not matched to a gene. Germline V gene data show CDR1 as MNHNS and CDR2 as SASEGT. There are 15 residues in the CDR3. The CDR3 here is CASKMGQTANYGYTF. The CDR3 DNA follows: TGTGCCAGCAAAATGGGACAGACAGCTAACTATGGCTACACCTTC.

This clonotype was found a few times. The J gene is TRBJ2-3, the V gene TRBV5-1, with TRBD2 matching 9 bases. The CDR3 covers 17 residues. Germline loops: CDR1 SGHRS, CDR2 YFSETQ. Trimming removed 3 bases from V and 1 base from J; junction bases left unmatched: 9. The CDR3 is CASSSDPKRGGTDTQYF. CDR3 sequence (DNA): TGCGCCAGCAGCTCGGACCCGAAGCGGGGGGGCACAGATACGCAGTATTTT.

The rearrangement uses TRBV29-1 and TRBJ2-5; 8 bases line up with TRBD1. The trim removed 6 bases at V and 4 bases at J, leaving 10 bases unmatched. Germline CDR1 reads SQVTM; CDR2 reads ANQGSEA. The CDR3 sequence is 14 residues long. The CDR3: CSVTGGNFGETQYF. Here the CDR3 DNA reads TGCAGCGTAACAGGGGGTAATTTTGGAGAGACCCAGTACTTC.

V is TRBV2 and J is TRBJ2-3; tentative D call: TRBD2 (6 bases). Germline-derived CDR1 and CDR2 are SNHLY and FYNNEI. CDR3 length equals 17 residues. Trimming stripped 10 bases from V and 0 bases from J, with 23 bases between. The CDR3 loop reads CATQLGIGTRSTDTQYF. The CDR3 nucleotides are TGTGCCACCCAGCTGGGAATCGGGACTCGGAGCACAGATACGCAGTATTTT.